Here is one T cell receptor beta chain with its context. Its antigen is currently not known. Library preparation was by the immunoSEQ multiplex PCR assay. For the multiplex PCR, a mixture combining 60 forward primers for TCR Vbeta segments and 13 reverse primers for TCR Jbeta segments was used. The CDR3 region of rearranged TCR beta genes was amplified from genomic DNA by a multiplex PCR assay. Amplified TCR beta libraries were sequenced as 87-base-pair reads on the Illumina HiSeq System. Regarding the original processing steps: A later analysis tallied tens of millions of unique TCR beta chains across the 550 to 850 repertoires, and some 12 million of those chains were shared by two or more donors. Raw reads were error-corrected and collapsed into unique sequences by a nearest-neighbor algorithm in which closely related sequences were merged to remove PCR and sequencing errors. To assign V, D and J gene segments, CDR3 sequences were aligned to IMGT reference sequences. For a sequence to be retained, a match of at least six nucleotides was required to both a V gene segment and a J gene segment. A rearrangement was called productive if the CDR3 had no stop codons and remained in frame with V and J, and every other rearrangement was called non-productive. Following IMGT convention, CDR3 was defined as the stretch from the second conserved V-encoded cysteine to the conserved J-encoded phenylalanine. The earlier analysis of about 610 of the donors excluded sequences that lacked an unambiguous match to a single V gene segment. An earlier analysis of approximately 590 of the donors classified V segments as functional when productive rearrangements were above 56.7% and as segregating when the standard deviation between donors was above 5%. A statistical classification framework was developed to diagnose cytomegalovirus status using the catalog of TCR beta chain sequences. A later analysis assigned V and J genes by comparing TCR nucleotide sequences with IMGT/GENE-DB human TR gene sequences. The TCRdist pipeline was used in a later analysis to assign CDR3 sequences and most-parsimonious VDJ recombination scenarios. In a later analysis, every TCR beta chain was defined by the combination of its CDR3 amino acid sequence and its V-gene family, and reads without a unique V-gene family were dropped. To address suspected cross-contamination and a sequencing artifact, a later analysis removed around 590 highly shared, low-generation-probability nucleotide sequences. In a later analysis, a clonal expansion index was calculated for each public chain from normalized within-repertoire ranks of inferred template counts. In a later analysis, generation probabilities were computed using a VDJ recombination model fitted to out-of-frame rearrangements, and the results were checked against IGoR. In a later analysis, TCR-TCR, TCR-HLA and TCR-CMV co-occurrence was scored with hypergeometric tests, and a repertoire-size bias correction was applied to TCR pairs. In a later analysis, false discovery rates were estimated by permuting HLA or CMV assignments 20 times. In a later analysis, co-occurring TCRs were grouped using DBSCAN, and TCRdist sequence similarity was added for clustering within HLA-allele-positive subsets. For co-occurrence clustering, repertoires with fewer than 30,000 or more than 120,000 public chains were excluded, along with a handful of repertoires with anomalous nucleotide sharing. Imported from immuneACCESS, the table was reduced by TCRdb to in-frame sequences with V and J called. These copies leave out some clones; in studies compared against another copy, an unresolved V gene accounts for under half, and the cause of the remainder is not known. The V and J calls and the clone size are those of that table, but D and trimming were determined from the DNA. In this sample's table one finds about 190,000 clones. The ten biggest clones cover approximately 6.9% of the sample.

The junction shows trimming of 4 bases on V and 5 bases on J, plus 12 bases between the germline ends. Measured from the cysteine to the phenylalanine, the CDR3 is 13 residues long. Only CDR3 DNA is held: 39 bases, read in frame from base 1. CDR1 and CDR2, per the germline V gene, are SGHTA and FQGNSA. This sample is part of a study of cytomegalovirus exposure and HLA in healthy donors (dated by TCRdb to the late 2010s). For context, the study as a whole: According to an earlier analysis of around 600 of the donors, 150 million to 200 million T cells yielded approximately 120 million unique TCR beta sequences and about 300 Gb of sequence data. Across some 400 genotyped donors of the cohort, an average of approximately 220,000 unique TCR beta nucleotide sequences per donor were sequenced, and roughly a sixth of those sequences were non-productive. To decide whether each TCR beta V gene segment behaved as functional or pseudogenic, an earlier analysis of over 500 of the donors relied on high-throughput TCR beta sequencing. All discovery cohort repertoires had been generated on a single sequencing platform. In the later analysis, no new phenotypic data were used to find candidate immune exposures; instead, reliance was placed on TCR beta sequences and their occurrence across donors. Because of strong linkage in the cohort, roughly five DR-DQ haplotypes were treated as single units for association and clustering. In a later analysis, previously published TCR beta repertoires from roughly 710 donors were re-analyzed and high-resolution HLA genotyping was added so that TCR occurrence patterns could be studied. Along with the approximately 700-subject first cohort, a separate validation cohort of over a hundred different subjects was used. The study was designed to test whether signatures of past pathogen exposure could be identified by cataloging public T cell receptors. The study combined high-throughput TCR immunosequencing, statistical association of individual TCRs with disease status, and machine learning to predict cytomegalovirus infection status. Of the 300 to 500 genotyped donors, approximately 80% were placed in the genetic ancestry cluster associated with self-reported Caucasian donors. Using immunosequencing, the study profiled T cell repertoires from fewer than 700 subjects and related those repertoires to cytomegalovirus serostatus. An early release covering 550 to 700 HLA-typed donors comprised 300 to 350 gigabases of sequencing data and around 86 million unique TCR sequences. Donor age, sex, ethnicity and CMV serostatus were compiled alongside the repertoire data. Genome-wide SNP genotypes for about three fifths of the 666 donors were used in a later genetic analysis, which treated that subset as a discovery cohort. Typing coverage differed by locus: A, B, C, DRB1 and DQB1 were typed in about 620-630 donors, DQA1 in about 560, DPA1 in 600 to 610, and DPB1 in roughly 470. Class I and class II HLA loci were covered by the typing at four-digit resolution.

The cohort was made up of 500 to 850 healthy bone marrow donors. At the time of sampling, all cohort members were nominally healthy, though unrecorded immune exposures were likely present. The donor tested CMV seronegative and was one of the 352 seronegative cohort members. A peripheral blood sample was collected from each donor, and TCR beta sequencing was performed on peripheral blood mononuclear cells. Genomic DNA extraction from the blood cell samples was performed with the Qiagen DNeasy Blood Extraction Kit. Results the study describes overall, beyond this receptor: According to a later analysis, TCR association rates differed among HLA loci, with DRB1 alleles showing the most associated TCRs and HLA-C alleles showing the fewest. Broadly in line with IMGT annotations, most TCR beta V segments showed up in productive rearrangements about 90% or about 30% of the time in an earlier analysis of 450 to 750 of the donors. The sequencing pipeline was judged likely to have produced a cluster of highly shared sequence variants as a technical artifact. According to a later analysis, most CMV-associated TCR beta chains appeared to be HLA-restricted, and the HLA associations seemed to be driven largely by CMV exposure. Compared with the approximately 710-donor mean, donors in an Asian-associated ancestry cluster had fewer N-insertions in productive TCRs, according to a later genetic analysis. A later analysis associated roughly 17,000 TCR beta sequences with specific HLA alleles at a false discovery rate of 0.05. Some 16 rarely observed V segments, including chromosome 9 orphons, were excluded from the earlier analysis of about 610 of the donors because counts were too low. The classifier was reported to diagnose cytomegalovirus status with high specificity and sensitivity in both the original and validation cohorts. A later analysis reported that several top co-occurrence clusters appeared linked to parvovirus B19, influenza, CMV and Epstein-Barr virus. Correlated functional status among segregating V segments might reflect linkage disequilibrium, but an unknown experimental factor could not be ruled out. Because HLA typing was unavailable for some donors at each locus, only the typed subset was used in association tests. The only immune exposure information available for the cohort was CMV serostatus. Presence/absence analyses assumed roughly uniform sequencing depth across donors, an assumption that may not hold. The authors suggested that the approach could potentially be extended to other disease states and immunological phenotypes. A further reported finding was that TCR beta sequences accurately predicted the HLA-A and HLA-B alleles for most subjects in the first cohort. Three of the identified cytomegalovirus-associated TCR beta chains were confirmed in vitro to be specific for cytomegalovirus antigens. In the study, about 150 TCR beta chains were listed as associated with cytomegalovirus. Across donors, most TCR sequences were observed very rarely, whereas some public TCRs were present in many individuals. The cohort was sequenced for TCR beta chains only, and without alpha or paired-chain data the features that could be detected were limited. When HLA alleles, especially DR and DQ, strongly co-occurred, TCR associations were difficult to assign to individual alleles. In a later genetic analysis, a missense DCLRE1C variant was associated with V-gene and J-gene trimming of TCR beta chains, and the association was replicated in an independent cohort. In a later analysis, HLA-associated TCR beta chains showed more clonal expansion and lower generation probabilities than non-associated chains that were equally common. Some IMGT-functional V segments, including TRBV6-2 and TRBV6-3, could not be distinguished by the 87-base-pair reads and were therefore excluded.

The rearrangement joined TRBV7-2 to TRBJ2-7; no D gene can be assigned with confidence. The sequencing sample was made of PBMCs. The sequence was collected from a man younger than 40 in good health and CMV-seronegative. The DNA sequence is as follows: TGTGCCAGCAGCTCGAATAACCGGGACGAGCAGTACTTC. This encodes CASSSNNRDEQYF.